The text below deals with one TCR beta chain. This CDR3 region has 15 residues. The germline V gene encodes CDR1 MDHEN and CDR2 SYDVKM. Trimming took off 6 bases at V and 6 bases at J, with 21 bases between the two ends. This entry belongs to a study of control samples from healthy donors and cancer patients. TCRdb's copy holds only in-frame clones and misses some; the assay was immunoSEQ multiplex PCR. The sample holds about 160,000 clones; 80% to 95% are singletons and the top ten take less than 0.75%. V gene TRBV28 combines with J gene TRBJ2-7; D not certain. The sequenced sample was blood. This clonotype was sampled from a young woman in good health. The CDR3 is CASSPRKGYLGEQYF. CDR3 DNA sequence: TGTGCCAGCAGCCCCCGTAAGGGCTATTTGGGCGAGCAGTACTTC.